The source of this TCR beta chain is a study of blood T cell repertoires in COVID-19. The V end lost 1 base, the J end lost 9 bases, and 7 bases lay between the germline ends. Germline lookup yields CDR1 SGHTA and CDR2 FQGNSA. This CDR3 contains 13 residues. Sequencing used immunoSEQ multiplex PCR; TCRdb keeps in-frame clones, though not all of them. The repertoire includes about 73,000 clones, roughly four fifths of them detected once, and around 27% sits in the top ten. Sequencing input: peripheral blood. This receptor was obtained from a human donor in a cohort sampled during active COVID-19. The chain recombines TRBV7-2 with TRBJ1-6; D call uncertain. The chain's CDR3 is CASSLVSGSPLHF. The CDR3 coding sequence is TGTGCCAGCAGCTTAGTAAGCGGTTCACCCCTCCACTTT. The variable domain in full, with the rest retrieved from reference TRBV7-2 and TRBJ1-6, is GAGVSQSPSNKVTEKGKDVELRCDPISGHTALYWYRQSLGQGLEFLIYFQGNSAPDKSGLPSDRFSAERTGGSVSTLTIQRTQQEDSAVYLCASSLVSGSPLHFGNGTRLTVT.